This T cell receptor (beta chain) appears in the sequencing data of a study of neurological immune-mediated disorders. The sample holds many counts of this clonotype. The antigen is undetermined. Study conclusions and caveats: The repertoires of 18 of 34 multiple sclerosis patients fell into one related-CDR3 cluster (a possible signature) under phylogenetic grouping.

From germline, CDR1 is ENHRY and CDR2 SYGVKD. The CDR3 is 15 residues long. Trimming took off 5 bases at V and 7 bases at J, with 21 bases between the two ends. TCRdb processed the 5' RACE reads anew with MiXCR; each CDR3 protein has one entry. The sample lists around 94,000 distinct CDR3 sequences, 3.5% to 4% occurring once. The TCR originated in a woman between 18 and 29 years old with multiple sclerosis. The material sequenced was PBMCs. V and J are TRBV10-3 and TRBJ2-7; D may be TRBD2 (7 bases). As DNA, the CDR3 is TGTGCCATCAGTCCCCCTGGCCGGGGGGCGGGGGAGCAGTACTTC. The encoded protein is CAISPPGRGAGEQYF.